The next 3 T cell receptor beta chains were all read from a single sample in a study of blood T cell repertoires in COVID-19. Some clones are missing from TCRdb's copy, which holds only in-frame ones; the method was immunoSEQ multiplex PCR. The sample carries 210,000 or so clones, approximately 81% recorded once. The specimen was peripheral blood. The receptors were sampled from a woman of 80 years or more with active or convalescent COVID-19.

This rearrangement joins TRBV28 to TRBJ1-1, with D unclear. CDR3 length: 14 amino acids. Germline lookup yields CDR1 MDHEN and CDR2 SYDVKM. V was shortened by 3 bases and J by 0 bases, with 8 bases between the two germline ends. For the CDR3, the DNA is TGTGCCAGCAGTTTTGGGCCTATGAACACTGAAGCTTTCTTT. Amino acid sequence: CASSFGPMNTEAFF.

The rearrangement links TRBV28 to TRBJ1-3, with TRBD1 matching 7 bases. The CDR3 consists of 14 residues. Germline V gene lookup returns CDR1 MDHEN and CDR2 SYDVKM. The V gene end was trimmed by 5 bases and the J gene end by 3 bases; junction bases not matched to a gene: 4. The CDR3 spells CASSPTGVGNTIYF. CDR3 sequence (DNA): TGTGCCAGCAGTCCTACAGGGGTTGGAAACACCATATATTTT.

The chain carries TRBV27 and TRBJ1-2; 8 bases map to TRBD1. Germline loops: CDR1 MNHEY, CDR2 SMNVEV (reference sequence). V shed 1 base and J 8 bases; nucleotides not matched to a gene: 9. The CDR3 loop spans 15 amino acids. This CDR3 is CASSLWSTGVGGYTF. As DNA, the CDR3 is TGTGCCAGCAGTTTATGGTCGACAGGGGTGGGCGGCTACACCTTC.